This TCR beta chain was identified during a study of regulatory T cells in long-lasting Graves disease listed by TCRdb under 2021. Study-level background: Persistent Graves' disease was defined as antithyroid drug treatment for over 5 years with persistently positive TSH receptor autoantibodies. Persistent Graves' disease patients were compared with newly diagnosed Graves' disease patients by peripheral blood TCR sequencing and RNA sequencing. The study was conducted in China and was registered as a clinical trial. A total of roughly 33 samples underwent TCR sequencing: around 13 from persistent and some 20 from newly diagnosed Graves' disease patients. On average, persistent Graves' disease patients in the clinical cohort had been on antithyroid drugs for approximately ten years.

Receptor libraries were prepared by multiplex PCR. The sample was run on an Illumina HiSeq 4000. CDR3 regions were amplified by Arm-PCR with iRepertoire HTBI primers to construct TCR beta libraries. Before sequencing, the PCR products went through gel purification. Per the source publication's procedure: Across samples, around 58 TRBV and roughly 13 TRBJ segments were identified and used for gene usage analysis of CDR3 amino acid clonotypes. Filtered high-quality paired reads were merged into contigs using COPE and FqMerger. BLAST was used to align contigs to IMGT TRBV, TRBD and TRBJ reference genes, and CDR3 was defined according to IMGT. Any clonotype with a frequency above 0.1% was classified as a highly expanded clone. Shannon entropy served as the measure of repertoire diversity, while the Gini coefficient captured V-J evenness. A clonotype was considered public if more than one individual shared it. TCRdb applied fastp at Q25 and MiXCR to the public reads, then kept only in-frame beta chains. Records with the same CDR3 protein are collapsed into one entry carrying the most frequent genes and DNA. Here the V and J calls rest on TCRdb's processing, not on the authors' analysis. The sample data list approximately 360,000 distinct CDR3 sequences, and 23% of these were observed just once. Roughly a quarter of the sample comes from the top ten.

The research as a whole found: Because the primary lesion, thyroid tissue, could not be accessed, the study looked at peripheral blood alone. Persistent disease showed preferential use of TRBV28, TRBJ1-2 and TRBJ2-5, whereas newly diagnosed disease favored TRBV20-1 and TRBJ2-1. The authors acknowledged the small sample size as a limitation that may reduce accuracy. Patients with persistent disease shared more public clonotypes (fewer than 3,000) than newly diagnosed patients did (around 980). Compared with newly diagnosed patients, patients with persistent Graves' disease had lower TCR Shannon entropy and fewer highly expanded clones, which suggests clonal expansion. Sequencing and analysis were limited to the TCR beta chain.

CDR1 SGHRS and CDR2 YFSETQ are derived from the germline V gene. V is clipped by 5 bases and J by 2 bases, and the sequence between their germline boundaries is 13 bases long. Counted from cysteine to phenylalanine, this CDR3 has 14 amino acids. Solely the CDR3 DNA is kept, with 42 bases framed from the first base. A few counts support this clonotype. Its antigen is not yet known. No base qualities exist here, and no much larger clone lies one base off it. What the time point label conveys for this sample: persistent/refractory GD, antithyroid drugs over 5 years with positive TRAb. RNA was extracted from PBMCs in TRIzol for both TCR sequencing and RNA sequencing. Graves' disease was diagnosed according to American Thyroid Association guidelines. The patients came from an endocrinology department in Xi'an, China. Each patient gave 7.5 to 10 milliliters of peripheral blood, collected in an EDTA anticoagulant tube. Ficoll Paque Plus density gradient separation was used to isolate PBMCs, and no additional T cell sorting was done. An Agilent 2100 Bioanalyzer and agarose gel were used to check RNA quality, while a NanoDrop 2000 measured RNA concentration.

The receptor was derived from a woman in her 40s with Graves disease. Donor details come from another sample of the same person, matched by shared clones. In this chain, TRBV5-1 is recombined with TRBJ1-1, and the D gene may be TRBD1, 6 bases matching. This specimen was peripheral blood mononuclear cells (PBMCs), taken when the disease was refractory, from a patient treated with antithyroid drugs. The DNA is as follows: TGCGCCAGCAGACAGACAGGTCTTAACACTGAAGCTTTCTTT. Translated, it gives CASRQTGLNTEAFF.